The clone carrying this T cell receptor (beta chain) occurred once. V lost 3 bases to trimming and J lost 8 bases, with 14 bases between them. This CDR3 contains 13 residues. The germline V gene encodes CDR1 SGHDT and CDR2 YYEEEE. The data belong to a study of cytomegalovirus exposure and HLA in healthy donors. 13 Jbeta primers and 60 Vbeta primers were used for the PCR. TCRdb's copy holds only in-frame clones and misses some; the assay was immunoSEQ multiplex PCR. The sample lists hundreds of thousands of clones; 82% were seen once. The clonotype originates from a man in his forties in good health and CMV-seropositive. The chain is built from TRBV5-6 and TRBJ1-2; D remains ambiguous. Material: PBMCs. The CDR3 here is CASSSGTVNGYTF. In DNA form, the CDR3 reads TGTGCCAGCAGCTCCGGAACAGTCAACGGCTACACCTTC.